The present T cell receptor beta chain was sequenced within a study of shared clonotypes between healthy human individuals. CD45RO-negative, CCR7-positively selected cells formed the naive CD8 fraction, excluding terminally differentiated effector memory CD45RA+ cells. Generated by immunoSEQ multiplex PCR, the TCRdb table keeps only in-frame clones and is missing some. Here the sample spans fewer than 1 million clones, around 96% being singletons. Findings of the study overall: The sole specimen, blood, was sampled, and tissue repertoires likely differ.

On this clone itself: Its specificity is not known.

This CDR3 is 13 amino acids long. The trim removed 5 bases at V and 5 bases at J, leaving 3 bases unmatched. In germline, CDR1 is KGHSH, CDR2 LQKENI. Material: naive CD8+ T cells sorted from blood. This TCR was recovered from a man under 40 in good health. The chain carries TRBV18 and TRBJ1-2; TRBD1 agrees at 9 bases. This chain's CDR3 is CASSGQGWYGYTF. For the CDR3, the DNA is TGTGCCAGCTCAGGACAGGGGTGGTATGGCTACACCTTC.